These 28 T cell receptor beta chains were sequenced from one sample in a study of siplizumab effects on memory and regulatory T cells. Sequencing was performed with immunoSEQ multiplex PCR; in TCRdb, only in-frame clones are kept and a portion is missing. The table has around 97,000 clones, 85% to 95% seen once; the top ten hold about 1.2%. Sequencing was performed on non-Treg CD4+ T cells sorted from blood. The receptors here all came from a human donor in good health.

The rearrangement links TRBV5-4 to TRBJ2-7; 16 nucleotides match TRBD2. This CDR3 comprises 17 residues. Germline V lookup: CDR1 SGHNT, CDR2 YYREEE (reference sequence). The V segment lost 4 bases and the J segment 2 bases; nucleotides outside the gene matches: 6. The CDR3 is CASSRGLAGGMAYEQYF. CDR3 bases: TGTGCCAGCAGCCGGGGACTAGCGGGAGGGATGGCCTACGAGCAGTACTTC.

The chain combines TRBV28 with TRBJ1-3; the D is unclear. The CDR3 contains 13 residues. Trimming took 3 bases from V and 6 from J, leaving 9 bases between them. Germline V gene lookup returns CDR1 MDHEN and CDR2 SYDVKM. CDR3 bases: TGTGCCAGCAGTTTTAAGTGGGTAAACACCATATATTTT. Its protein product is CASSFKWVNTIYF.

This chain connects TRBV11-3 to TRBJ2-1; D uncertain. V was cut by 3 bases and J by 13 bases, with 13 bases left in between. CDR1 and CDR2 from the germline V gene are SGHNT and YENEEA. The CDR3 runs to 12 residues. As DNA, the CDR3 is TGTGCCAGCAGCTTTGCCCGAGGAAGCCAGTTCTTC. It codes for CASSFARGSQFF.

For this clone: Germline is not matched at one junction end, which may reflect a read error. The chain employs TRBV11-2 and TRBJ1-1, with unresolved D. In germline, CDR1 is SGHAT, CDR2 FQNNGV. The CDR3 has 15 amino acids. CDR3 amino acids: CASSLVGGVNTEAFF. The CDR3 nucleotides are TGTGCCAGCAGCTTAGTAGGTGGGGTGAATACTGAAGCTTTCTTT.

The V call is TRBV28, the J call TRBJ1-3; D gene unclear. The germline gives CDR1 MDHEN, CDR2 SYDVKM. Trimming took 5 bases from V and 0 from J, leaving 5 bases between them. The CDR3 has 13 residues. The CDR3 region is CASSGYSGNTIYF. The CDR3 coding sequence is TGTGCCAGCAGTGGGTACTCTGGAAACACCATATATTTT. Combining the CDR3 with reference TRBV28 and TRBJ1-3 gives the whole variable domain DVKVTQSSRYLVKRTGEKVFLECVQDMDHENMFWYRQDPGLGLRLIYFSYDVKMKEKGDIPEGYSVSREKKERFSLILESASTNQTSMYLCASSGYSGNTIYFGEGSWLTVV.

The V and J genes are TRBV6-6 and TRBJ2-2, with TRBD2 identical over 11 bases. CDR3 length equals 16 residues. V trimming: 4 bases; J trimming: 5 bases; junction bases outside the gene matches: 6. Germline CDR1 reads MNHNY; CDR2 reads SVGAGI (reference sequence). Here the CDR3 reads CASSSPGLADTGELFF. The CDR3 coding sequence is TGTGCCAGCAGTTCCCCGGGACTAGCGGATACCGGGGAGCTGTTTTTT.

The chain carries TRBV18 and TRBJ2-7; 10 bases line up with TRBD2. Germline-derived CDR1 and CDR2 are KGHSH and LQKENI. The CDR3 consists of 15 residues. Unmatched junction bases numbered 8, after V lost 6 bases and J lost 3 bases. CDR3 loop: CASSPSGRGLYEQYF. DNA for the CDR3: TGTGCCAGCTCCCCGAGCGGGAGGGGACTCTACGAGCAGTACTTC.

Written as DNA, the CDR3 is TGTGCCAGCAGCTTAAGTGGGGGATCCCCCTACGAGCAGTACTTC. Protein sequence: CASSLSGGSPYEQYF. The rearrangement uses TRBV7-3 and TRBJ2-7; D assignment may be TRBD1 or TRBD2 (5 bases each). Germline V lookup: CDR1 SGHTA, CDR2 FQGTGA. The CDR3 has 15 amino acids. V was shortened by 1 base and J by 2 bases, with 12 bases between the two germline ends.

J is TRBJ1-1 and V is TRBV9; a weak D match, TRBD1 (6 bases). Deletions cut 0 bases from V and 5 bases from J, with 17 bases between. Germline V CDR1 and CDR2: SGDLS, YYNGEE. The CDR3 consists of 16 residues. The CDR3 reads CASSVGLGGGLTEAFF. For the CDR3, the DNA is TGTGCCAGCAGCGTAGGGCTAGGGGGAGGGTTGACTGAAGCTTTCTTT.

The chain couples TRBV5-1 to TRBJ2-3; possible D gene TRBD1, 6 bases. Trimming cost V 5 bases and J 4 bases, with 14 bases left between them. Looked up from germline, CDR1 is SGHRS and CDR2 is YFSETQ. This CDR3 is built from 14 residues. The CDR3 nucleotides are TGCGCCAGCAGTCGCCTGACAGGTCCAGATACGCAGTATTTT. Encoded protein: CASSRLTGPDTQYF.

This clone was recorded once. The chain is built from TRBV11-1 and TRBJ2-1; D remains unclear. The germline V and J ends were trimmed by 1 base and 0 bases, with 10 bases remaining between them. CDR1 and CDR2 (germline): SGHAT, FQDESV (reference sequence). This CDR3 region has 16 residues. CDR3 protein: CASSLGRLGSYNEQFF. CDR3 DNA: TGTGCCAGCAGCTTAGGGCGTCTGGGCTCCTACAATGAGCAGTTCTTC.

V and J are TRBV5-1 and TRBJ2-3; D is unclear. CDR3 length equals 15 residues. CDR1 and CDR2 (germline): SGHRS, YFSETQ. Trimming left V 0 bases short and J 6 bases short, with 14 bases between. Here the CDR3 DNA reads TGCGCCAGCAGCTTGGTCCCCCACGTAGCTGATACGCAGTATTTT. Its protein product is CASSLVPHVADTQYF.

The rearrangement links TRBV6-5 to TRBJ1-5; 7 bases agree with TRBD1. The CDR3 has 15 amino acids. J was trimmed by 4 bases and V by 10 bases; bases with no gene match: 13. Germline V lookup: CDR1 MNHEY, CDR2 SVGAGI. The CDR3 DNA reads TGTGCCACCGCGCCCCGGGACAGACTTAATCAGCCCCAGCATTTT. Translating gives CATAPRDRLNQPQHF.

J is TRBJ1-4 and V is TRBV28; D is perhaps TRBD1 (5 bases). CDR1 and CDR2 (germline): MDHEN, SYDVKM. The CDR3 contains 15 residues. Trimming took off 4 bases at V and 5 bases at J, with 14 bases between the two ends. The CDR3 nucleotides are TGTGCCAGCAGTTCCCCCGGGGGAAGGAATGAAAAACTGTTTTTT. Its protein is CASSSPGGRNEKLFF. Variable domain in full (rest from reference TRBV28 and TRBJ1-4): DVKVTQSSRYLVKRTGEKVFLECVQDMDHENMFWYRQDPGLGLRLIYFSYDVKMKEKGDIPEGYSVSREKKERFSLILESASTNQTSMYLCASSSPGGRNEKLFFGSGTQLSVL.

This sequence joins TRBV30 and TRBJ1-3, with TRBD1 as a possible D gene (5 bases). There are 17 residues in the CDR3. V was cut by 2 bases and J by 0 bases, with 17 bases left in between. Germline CDR1 is GTSNPN and CDR2 is SVGIG (reference sequence). The CDR3 DNA reads TGTGCCTGGAGTTGGATCCGGGACCGCTCCTCTGGAAACACCATATATTTT. Its protein is CAWSWIRDRSSGNTIYF.

The genes are TRBV7-9 and TRBJ1-5, with D hard to call. In germline, CDR1 is SEHNR, CDR2 FQNEAQ (reference sequence). V dropped 1 base and J dropped 10 bases, with 8 bases sitting between them. The CDR3 loop spans 12 amino acids. The CDR3: CASSLDGSPQHF. In DNA form, the CDR3 reads TGTGCCAGCAGCTTAGATGGCAGCCCCCAGCATTTT.

The V gene is TRBV6-5, the J gene TRBJ2-7; no definite D call. The germline V gene has CDR1 MNHEY and CDR2 SVGAGI. The CDR3 has 15 amino acids. V was shortened by 7 bases and J by 3 bases, with 19 bases between the two germline ends. The CDR3: CASIPSVGPGYEQYF. The CDR3 DNA follows: TGTGCCAGCATCCCCTCGGTAGGTCCTGGCTACGAGCAGTACTTC.

The chain carries TRBV7-9 and TRBJ2-7; 8 positions match TRBD1. CDR1 and CDR2 (germline): SEHNR, FQNEAQ (reference sequence). J lost 3 bases, V lost 1 base, and 11 bases had no gene match. The CDR3 sequence is 17 residues long. The CDR3 protein is CASSLEGGRGLNYEQYF. For the CDR3, the DNA is TGTGCCAGCAGCTTAGAGGGTGGCAGGGGGCTGAACTACGAGCAGTACTTC.

This chain joins TRBV30 and TRBJ2-4; 10 bases are shared with TRBD1. With 6 bases clipped from V and 2 bases from J, the junction kept 4 bases outside the gene matches. CDR3 length equals 14 residues. CDR1 and CDR2 (germline): GTSNPN, SVGIG (reference sequence). The CDR3 DNA is TGTGCCTGCCTCGACAGGGGGCCCAAAAACATTCAGTACTTC. Translating it yields CACLDRGPKNIQYF. The complete variable domain, with remaining parts taken from reference TRBV30 and TRBJ2-4, reads SQTIHQWPATLVQPVGSPLSLECTVEGTSNPNLYWYRQAAGRGLQLLFYSVGIGQISSEVPQNLSASRPQDRQFILSSKKLLLSDSGFYLCACLDRGPKNIQYFGAGTRLSVL.

The rearrangement links TRBV6-1 to TRBJ2-3; no clear D gene. Germline lookup yields CDR1 MNHNS and CDR2 SASEGT. V lost 3 bases and J lost 7, with 5 bases in between. The CDR3 extends over 11 amino acids. Here the CDR3 reads CASSDLNTQYF. The CDR3 DNA sequence: TGTGCCAGCAGTGACCTTAATACGCAGTATTTT.

The DNA for the CDR3 is TGCGCCAGCAGCGAGGGACAGGATTCACCCCTCCACTTT. Translation gives CASSEGQDSPLHF. This chain links TRBV5-1 with TRBJ1-6, with TRBD1 matching over 8 bases. The CDR3 loop spans 13 amino acids. Trimming removed 4 bases from V and 8 bases from J; junction bases left unmatched: 2. Germline-derived CDR1 and CDR2 are SGHRS and YFSETQ.

The CDR3 DNA is TGTGCCAGCTCACTACGGGCCGGCAATGAGCAGTTCTTC. Protein sequence: CASSLRAGNEQFF. The rearrangement uses TRBV18 and TRBJ2-1, with unresolved D. The CDR3 has 13 amino acids. V was clipped by 4 bases and J by 6 bases, with 10 bases between them. The germline V gene encodes CDR1 KGHSH and CDR2 LQKENI.

This clone was detected only once. The rearrangement joins TRBV5-1 to TRBJ2-3; TRBD2 agrees at 8 bases. The CDR3 is made up of 16 amino acids. The ends lost 0 bases at V and 2 bases at J; junction bases unmatched: 5. Germline CDR1 is SGHRS and CDR2 is YFSETQ. CDR3 in amino acids: CASSLVASGLTDTQYF. The CDR3, as DNA: TGCGCCAGCAGCTTGGTCGCTAGCGGGCTCACAGATACGCAGTATTTT.

The chain couples TRBV4-2 to TRBJ2-5, with 7 bases aligning to TRBD1. Germline lookup yields CDR1 LGHNA and CDR2 YNFKEQ. The V and J ends lost 0 bases and 1 base, in that order; junction bases with no gene match: 8. The CDR3 length is 17 residues. CDR3 residues: CASSQESGTDIQETQYF. CDR3 sequence (DNA): TGTGCCAGCAGCCAAGAAAGTGGGACAGATATCCAAGAGACCCAGTACTTC.

The chain couples TRBV30 to TRBJ2-7, with TRBD1 identical over 9 bases. There are 14 residues in the CDR3. Germline V lookup: CDR1 GTSNPN, CDR2 SVGIG (reference sequence). With V trimmed by 4 bases and J by 1 base, 5 bases remained unmatched. The CDR3 nucleotides are TGTGCCTGGAAGGGACAGGGTAGGTCCTACGAGCAGTACTTC. It codes for CAWKGQGRSYEQYF.

The chain combines TRBV10-3 with TRBJ2-7; possible D gene TRBD2, 6 bases. Germline V gene data show CDR1 as ENHRY and CDR2 as SYGVKD. The CDR3 is made up of 16 amino acids. Trimming removed 0 bases at V and 4 bases at J, with 16 bases between. The CDR3, as DNA: TGTGCCATCAGTGAGTCGAATGCCGGGACTTATTACGAGCAGTACTTC. Protein sequence: CAISESNAGTYYEQYF.

The chain joins TRBV10-3 to TRBJ1-1, with 7 bases matching TRBD1. V lost 6 bases, J lost 1 base, and 5 bases stayed unmatched. This CDR3 has 14 amino acids. The V gene's germline CDR1 is ENHRY and CDR2 SYGVKD. The CDR3 DNA reads as TGTGCCATCAGAACAGGGGCCGAGAACACTGAAGCTTTCTTT. As protein: CAIRTGAENTEAFF.

The V call is TRBV30, the J call TRBJ2-7; D possibly corresponds to TRBD1 (5 bases). Per germline, CDR1 GTSNPN and CDR2 SVGIG (reference sequence). This CDR3 is 15 amino acids long. V was pared by 0 bases and J by 1 base, with 13 bases between. The CDR3 DNA reads as TGTGCCTGGAGTGTACCTATGACAGATTCCTACGAGCAGTACTTC. Translating gives CAWSVPMTDSYEQYF. Based on the CDR3 plus reference TRBV30 and TRBJ2-7, the full variable domain is SQTIHQWPATLVQPVGSPLSLECTVEGTSNPNLYWYRQAAGRGLQLLFYSVGIGQISSEVPQNLSASRPQDRQFILSSKKLLLSDSGFYLCAWSVPMTDSYEQYFGPGTRLTVT.